This TCR beta chain is from a study of T cell repertoires in cytomegalovirus infection. Study in general: Matching HLA type and CMV infection were both indicated by public TCR beta signatures.

TCRdb re-derived calls from the reads in MiXCR, one entry per CDR3 protein. The sample has some 230,000 distinct CDR3 sequences; 22% are singletons. Notes on this clonotype: The antigen remains undetermined.

Study-level findings and limits: Public TCR beta family frequency separated CMV-and-HLA carriers, including in an independent cohort. It was HLA-C-restricted CMV-specific TCR beta clonotypes that dominated the response ex vivo.

V lost 7 bases to trimming and J lost 0 bases, with 13 bases between them. This CDR3 has 15 amino acids. Germline assignment: CDR1 MNHNS and CDR2 SASEGT. The receptor's source is a human donor in good health (CMV status not recorded). Some clones in this sample may be carry-over from other donors' samples. Material: CD8+ T cells from PBMCs. V gene TRBV6-1 combines with J gene TRBJ2-1, with D unclear. The CDR3 loop is CASTPNPSSYNEQFF. CDR3 sequence (DNA): TGTGCCAGCACCCCTAATCCTAGCTCCTACAATGAGCAGTTCTTC.